Following are 30 T cell receptor beta chains from one sample sequenced in a study of blood T cell repertoires in COVID-19. Libraries were prepared by immunoSEQ multiplex PCR; TCRdb keeps only in-frame clonotypes and omits some of them. The table records over 90,000 clones, over 65% of them present only once. Sequencing used peripheral blood. Receptor source: a human donor in a cohort sampled during active COVID-19.

The chain recombines TRBV19 with TRBJ2-1; TRBD2 matches 12 bases. Per germline, CDR1 LNHDA and CDR2 SQIVND (reference sequence). The CDR3 totals 16 residues. V lost 3 bases and J lost 2; bases outside the gene matches: 2. CDR3 residues: CASSITSGGPYNEQFF. The CDR3 DNA follows: TGTGCCAGTAGTATCACTAGCGGGGGGCCCTACAATGAGCAGTTCTTC. Using reference TRBV19 and TRBJ2-1 for the parts outside the CDR3, the full variable domain is DGGITQSPKYLFRKEGQNVTLSCEQNLNHDAMYWYRQDPGQGLRLIYYSQIVNDFQKGDIAEGYSVSREKKESFPLTVTSAQKNPTAFYLCASSITSGGPYNEQFFGPGTRLTVL.

The chain employs TRBV3-1 (or the pseudogene TRBV3-2) and TRBJ2-1; tentatively, D is TRBD2 (5 bases). CDR3 length equals 17 residues. Per germline, CDR1 LGHDT and CDR2 YNNKEL (reference sequence). V lost 3 bases to trimming and J lost 2 bases, with 17 bases between them. This CDR3 reads CASSQDAEASPYNEQFF. CDR3 nucleotides: TGTGCCAGCAGCCAGGATGCGGAGGCTTCCCCCTACAATGAGCAGTTCTTC.

V is TRBV15 and J is TRBJ1-5, with 8 bases aligning to TRBD1. Trimming took 4 bases from V and 3 from J; bases not matched to a gene: 5. Germline V lookup: CDR1 LNHNV, CDR2 YYDKDF (reference sequence). The CDR3 length is 15 residues. The CDR3 DNA sequence: TGTGCCACCAGCAAGGGACAGGTACCCAATCAGCCCCAGCATTTT. As protein: CATSKGQVPNQPQHF.

The chain has TRBV30 and TRBJ1-2; D remains unclear. Between the trimmed V and J ends, which lost 2 bases and 8 bases, there was a span of 9 bases. The length of the CDR3 is 11 residues. Per the germline V gene, CDR1 is GTSNPN and CDR2 is SVGIG (reference sequence). CDR3: CAWSLLRGYTF. The CDR3 DNA reads TGTGCCTGGAGTCTCCTACGAGGCTACACCTTC.

The chain links TRBV19 to TRBJ1-5, with TRBD1 matching 8 bases. With 3 bases clipped from V and 3 bases from J, the junction kept 7 bases outside the gene matches. The CDR3 has 16 amino acids. The germline V gene has CDR1 LNHDA and CDR2 SQIVND (reference sequence). The CDR3 is CASSIAGTGHNQPQHF. The CDR3 DNA sequence: TGTGCCAGTAGTATTGCCGGGACAGGTCACAATCAGCCCCAGCATTTT.

The chain couples TRBV28 to TRBJ1-1, with unresolved D. This CDR3 has 13 residues. The germline V gene encodes CDR1 MDHEN and CDR2 SYDVKM. V shed 6 bases and J shed 1 base, with 9 bases lying between them. The CDR3 DNA sequence: TGTGCCAGCAGCCCGCGGGGGAACACTGAAGCTTTCTTT. Translating gives CASSPRGNTEAFF.

This sequence joins TRBV11-2 and TRBJ2-2; a weak D match, TRBD2 (6 bases). Between the trimmed V and J ends, which lost 8 bases and 2 bases, there was a span of 18 bases. Per the germline V gene, CDR1 is SGHAT and CDR2 is FQNNGV. The CDR3 contains 16 residues. The CDR3: CASVRGSGSNTGELFF. In DNA form, the CDR3 reads TGTGCCAGCGTGCGGGGAAGTGGTTCAAACACCGGGGAGCTGTTTTTT.

The V call is TRBV24-1, the J call TRBJ2-1; D call uncertain. Trimming cost V 4 bases and J 3 bases, with 9 bases left between them. The CDR3 has 14 residues. Germline CDR1 and CDR2: KGHDR and SFDVKD. CDR3 sequence: CATSESLHYNEQFF. The CDR3 DNA sequence: TGTGCCACCAGTGAGTCACTTCACTACAATGAGCAGTTCTTC.

The rearrangement joins TRBV5-1 to TRBJ2-5; D might be TRBD1 (6 bases). The germline V gene encodes CDR1 SGHRS and CDR2 YFSETQ. V was clipped by 0 bases and J by 3 bases, with 9 bases between them. The length of the CDR3 is 14 residues. This chain's CDR3 is CASSLAGAEETQYF. CDR3 sequence (DNA): TGCGCCAGCAGCTTGGCAGGGGCGGAAGAGACCCAGTACTTC. Drawing the rest from reference TRBV5-1 and TRBJ2-5, the complete variable domain is KAGVTQTPRYLIKTRGQQVTLSCSPISGHRSVSWYQQTPGQGLQFLFEYFSETQRNKGNFPGRFSGRQFSNSRSEMNVSTLELGDSALYLCASSLAGAEETQYFGPGTRLLVL.

The chain combines TRBV4-2 with TRBJ2-5; 11 nucleotides match TRBD1. This CDR3 is 16 amino acids long. The junction had 5 bases not matched to a gene; V was cut back by 3 bases and J by 2 bases. Germline V lookup: CDR1 LGHNA, CDR2 YNFKEQ. The CDR3 reads CASSQRGDRGQETQYF. The CDR3 DNA sequence: TGTGCCAGCAGCCAGCGAGGGGACAGGGGGCAAGAGACCCAGTACTTC.

This rearrangement joins TRBV14 to TRBJ2-6, with D possibly matching TRBD2 (6 bases). This CDR3 is built from 16 residues. V lost 4 bases, J lost 1 base, and 11 bases lay in between. Germline CDR1 is SGHDN and CDR2 is FVKESK. Here the CDR3 reads CASSRLGGSGANVLTF. The CDR3 DNA follows: TGTGCCAGCAGCCGTCTCGGGGGATCTGGGGCCAACGTCCTGACTTTC.

This chain connects TRBV15 to TRBJ2-7, with a weak D call TRBD1 (6 bases). The CDR3 extends over 15 amino acids. The V gene lost 0 bases and the J gene lost 0 bases, with 9 bases spanning the gap. Germline CDR1 is LNHNV and CDR2 is YYDKDF (reference sequence). CDR3 bases: TGTGCCACCAGCAGAGATCCGGACAGCTCCTACGAGCAGTACTTC. Protein product: CATSRDPDSSYEQYF.

The gene calls are TRBV2 and TRBJ1-1, with D uncertain. The CDR3 totals 14 residues. With 7 bases removed from V and 0 bases from J, the gap between germline ends came to 12 bases. CDR1 SNHLY and CDR2 FYNNEI come from the germline V gene. The CDR3 nucleotides are TGTGCCAGCATCAGGCAGCCTATGAACACTGAAGCTTTCTTT. It codes for CASIRQPMNTEAFF.

The gene calls are TRBV3-1 (or the pseudogene TRBV3-2) and TRBJ2-7, with D maybe TRBD1 (6 bases). With 1 base removed from V and 4 bases from J, the gap between germline ends came to 17 bases. Germline CDR1 and CDR2: LGHDT and YNNKEL (reference sequence). The length of the CDR3 is 16 residues. The CDR3 loop is CASSQGFWTDRYEQYF. In DNA, the CDR3 is TGTGCCAGCAGCCAAGGTTTTTGGACAGACCGATACGAGCAGTACTTC.

The chain links TRBV5-1 to TRBJ1-1, with a tentative D call TRBD1 (6 bases). V lost 3 bases and J lost 1, with 13 bases in between. CDR3 length: 15 amino acids. Germline V gene sequence: CDR1 SGHRS, CDR2 YFSETQ. The CDR3 nucleotides are TGCGCCAGCAGCTCGGACAGCACGGGGAACACTGAAGCTTTCTTT. Its translation: CASSSDSTGNTEAFF.

The chain couples TRBV6-6 to TRBJ1-5; maybe TRBD1 (5 bases). Germline loops: CDR1 MNHNY, CDR2 SVGAGI (reference sequence). The CDR3 covers 14 residues. Trimming stripped 2 bases from V and 3 bases from J, with 8 bases between. The CDR3 sequence: CASSYNGHNQPQHF. CDR3 DNA: TGTGCCAGCAGTTACAATGGACACAATCAGCCCCAGCATTTT.

This clone came up a few times. The V and J genes are TRBV4-1 and TRBJ2-7; a weak D match, TRBD2 (5 bases). This CDR3 is 14 amino acids long. With 1 base removed from V and 6 bases from J, the gap between germline ends came to 13 bases. CDR1 and CDR2 (germline): MGHRA, YSYEKL. For the CDR3, the DNA is TGCGCCAGCAGCCAAGCCTATTGGGAGACCGAGCAGTACTTC. This translates into CASSQAYWETEQYF.

CDR3 sequence: CASSFRPGKYTGELFF. CDR3 nucleotides: TGTGCCAGCAGTTTCCGCCCGGGGAAGTACACCGGGGAGCTGTTTTTT. The V and J genes are TRBV28 and TRBJ2-2; the D gene is possibly TRBD2 (5 bases). CDR3 length: 16 amino acids. V was cut by 3 bases and J by 3 bases, with 14 bases left in between. The germline V gene encodes CDR1 MDHEN and CDR2 SYDVKM.

The rearrangement links TRBV5-1 to TRBJ2-2, with TRBD1 identical over 9 bases. The CDR3 extends over 15 amino acids. After removal of 3 bases from V and 5 bases from J, the junction contained 5 bases not matched to a gene. Germline loops: CDR1 SGHRS, CDR2 YFSETQ. The CDR3 DNA sequence: TGCGCCAGCAGCTCCGGGACAGGGCGAACCGGGGAGCTGTTTTTT. It translates to CASSSGTGRTGELFF.

The J gene is TRBJ2-1, the V gene TRBV6-2 or TRBV6-3; D may be TRBD1 (5 bases). The CDR3 spans 13 residues. Germline V gene sequence: CDR1 MNHEY, CDR2 SVGEGT. Trimming stripped 6 bases from V and 9 bases from J, with 15 bases between. The CDR3: CASSQQERGEQFF. The DNA of the CDR3 is TGTGCCAGCAGCCAGCAAGAAAGGGGTGAGCAGTTCTTC.

V usage is TRBV5-4 and J usage is TRBJ2-1; 10 positions match TRBD2. The CDR3 sequence is 15 residues long. The trim removed 4 bases at V and 2 bases at J, leaving 3 bases unmatched. Germline-derived CDR1 and CDR2 are SGHNT and YYREEE (reference sequence). The CDR3 loop reads CASSESGGAYNEQFF. DNA of the CDR3: TGTGCCAGCAGCGAGAGCGGGGGGGCCTACAATGAGCAGTTCTTC.

The CDR3 DNA reads TGTGCCAGCAGCCGCGAGGGCAGGGGGCTGGGAGATACGCAGTATTTT. It translates to CASSREGRGLGDTQYF. This chain uses TRBV4-2 with TRBJ2-3; 8 bases are a match to TRBD1. The CDR3 consists of 16 residues. The junction had 11 bases not matched to a gene; V was cut back by 4 bases and J by 5 bases. Germline assignment: CDR1 LGHNA and CDR2 YNFKEQ.

The sample holds a few counts of this clone. The J gene is TRBJ1-3, the V gene TRBV3-1 (or the pseudogene TRBV3-2); D is uncertain. Trimming took 0 bases from V and 0 from J, leaving 6 bases between them. Germline V gene sequence: CDR1 LGHDT, CDR2 YNNKEL (reference sequence). The CDR3 contains 15 residues. The CDR3 reads CASSQDRYSGNTIYF. The CDR3 DNA follows: TGTGCCAGCAGCCAAGACCGCTACTCTGGAAACACCATATATTTT.

This chain joins TRBV5-1 and TRBJ2-7; 8 nucleotides line up with TRBD1. V was pared by 3 bases and J by 1 base, with 9 bases of the junction left unmatched. CDR1 SGHRS and CDR2 YFSETQ come from the germline V gene. The CDR3 is 16 amino acids. The CDR3 bases are TGCGCCAGCAGCTCGGACGGGACAGGTCCGTCCTACGAGCAGTACTTC. It specifies CASSSDGTGPSYEQYF.

The chain carries TRBV19 and TRBJ2-2, with a possible D match to TRBD2 (5 bases). V gave up 5 bases and J gave up 3 bases, with 16 bases separating them. CDR1 is LNHDA and CDR2 is SQIVND in the germline V gene (reference sequence). The CDR3 totals 16 residues. For the CDR3, the DNA is TGTGCCAGTAGTGCCACTCTCAGGAGGTACACCGGGGAGCTGTTTTTT. Amino acid sequence: CASSATLRRYTGELFF.

The CDR3 spells CAISGGDGDEKLFF. CDR3 sequence (DNA): TGTGCCATCAGTGGGGGGGACGGCGATGAAAAACTGTTTTTT. The chain has TRBV10-3 and TRBJ1-4; tentative D call: TRBD1 (5 bases). Trimming took 4 bases from V and 6 from J, leaving 12 bases between them. The CDR3 covers 14 residues. CDR1 is ENHRY and CDR2 is SYGVKD in the germline V gene.

The chain has TRBV6-5 and TRBJ2-1; TRBD1 matches at 10 bases. Looked up from germline, CDR1 is MNHEY and CDR2 is SVGAGI. The CDR3 runs to 13 residues. After removal of 6 bases from V and 7 bases from J, the junction contained 3 bases not matched to a gene. Here the CDR3 reads CASRGQGRNEQFF. The CDR3, as DNA: TGTGCCAGCAGGGGACAGGGGCGGAATGAGCAGTTCTTC.

The chain joins TRBV3-1 (or the pseudogene TRBV3-2) to TRBJ1-5; possible D gene TRBD1, 5 bases. Germline CDR1 reads LGHDT; CDR2 reads YNNKEL (reference sequence). The CDR3 runs to 14 residues. V was cut by 8 bases and J by 11 bases, with 22 bases left in between. CDR3 residues: CASGQGPSGPAQHF. In DNA form, the CDR3 reads TGTGCCAGCGGTCAGGGTCCGTCGGGTCCGGCCCAGCATTTT.

This chain connects TRBV29-1 to TRBJ2-3; TRBD2 matches at 7 bases. This CDR3 comprises 13 residues. The V gene end was trimmed by 4 bases and the J gene end by 3 bases; junction bases not matched to a gene: 4. The V gene's germline CDR1 is SQVTM and CDR2 ANQGSEA. The CDR3 loop is CSVGSGVTDTQYF. The CDR3 DNA sequence: TGCAGCGTTGGGAGCGGGGTAACAGATACGCAGTATTTT.

In its sample, this clone was seen once. The V call is TRBV30, the J call TRBJ1-6; D remains ambiguous. CDR1 and CDR2 from the germline V gene are GTSNPN and SVGIG (reference sequence). Trimming stripped 1 base from V and 7 bases from J, with 8 bases between. The CDR3 spans 13 residues. The CDR3 DNA reads TGTGCCTGGAGTGAACGTCAGAATTCACCCCTCCACTTT. It yields the protein CAWSERQNSPLHF.